This T cell receptor beta chain was observed in a study of cytomegalovirus exposure and HLA in healthy donors. Researchers ran the PCR with 60 Vbeta and 13 Jbeta primers. Clones were sequenced by immunoSEQ multiplex PCR, and TCRdb holds only the in-frame ones, with some missing. The repertoire includes tens of thousands of clones, roughly 86% of them detected once, and 1.9% sits in the top ten. Study-level findings and limits: Donors were assumed by presence/absence analyses to have roughly uniform sequencing depth. In a later analysis, roughly 17,000 TCR beta sequences were associated with HLA alleles at 0.05 false discovery rate. For TCR beta chains, V- and J-gene trimming was later linked to a missense DCLRE1C variant.

In its sample, this clone was seen once. Its target is not known. Germline values: CDR1 MNHEY, CDR2 SVGAGI. With 5 bases removed from V and 7 bases from J, the gap between germline ends came to 17 bases. This CDR3 spans 14 amino acids. Sequenced: PBMCs. The chain joins TRBV6-5 to TRBJ1-2, with D tentatively TRBD1 (5 bases). This sequence originates from a young man in good health and CMV-seronegative. The CDR3 sequence: CASSGEGLARGYTF. The CDR3 region has the DNA TGTGCCAGCAGTGGGGAGGGGTTGGCTCGTGGCTACACCTTC.